Listed below are T cell receptor beta chains from one sample, sequenced in a study of shared clonotypes between healthy human individuals. Sequencing used immunoSEQ multiplex PCR; TCRdb keeps in-frame clones, though not all of them. The sample shows 2,100,000 or so clones, around 95% of them seen only once. Specimen: naive CD4+ T cells sorted from blood. The receptors here all came from a man aged 18 to 30 in good health. Each CDR3 is given with its conserved first and last residue. The D gene is left open where the match is weak. Clone size is shown for a subset of rows, as once, few, many or a class of expanded clone.

size,V,J,D,CDR3,DNA
.,TRBV19,TRBJ2-5,TRBD1,CASRGQEETQYF,TGTGCCAGTAGGGGACAGGAAGAGACCCAGTACTTC
.,TRBV5-6,TRBJ2-7,TRBD1,CASSLGTVYEQYF,TGTGCCAGCAGCTTAGGGACAGTATACGAGCAGTACTTC
.,TRBV6-1,TRBJ2-7,TRBD2,CASSQERGPSYEQYF,TGTGCCAGCAGTCAAGAGCGGGGACCCTCCTACGAGCAGTACTTC
once,TRBV18,TRBJ2-1,TRBD1,CASSPGTGHEQFF,TGTGCCAGCTCACCGGGGACAGGGCATGAGCAGTTCTTC
once,TRBV19,TRBJ2-5,TRBD1,CASSIGGTGGRETQYF,TGTGCCAGTAGTATAGGGGGGACAGGGGGACGTGAGACCCAGTACTTC
.,TRBV4-3,TRBJ1-3,.,CASSRAGERSGNTIYF,TGCGCCAGCAGCCGGGCCGGGGAGCGCTCTGGAAACACCATATATTTT
.,TRBV5-6,TRBJ2-4,TRBD1,CASSLVGQGSKNIQYF,TGTGCCAGCAGCTTGGTGGGACAGGGGTCCAAAAACATTCAGTACTTC
.,TRBV5-1,TRBJ1-6,.,CASRPGPRDALHF,TGCGCCAGCAGACCGGGACCGCGCGACGCCCTCCACTTT
.,TRBV19,TRBJ2-1,.,CASSIEAGSGYEQFF,TGTGCCAGTAGTATAGAGGCGGGAAGCGGGTATGAGCAGTTCTTC
.,TRBV13,TRBJ2-7,.,CASSLDSEYEQYF,TGTGCCAGCAGCTTGGACAGCGAGTACGAGCAGTACTTC
once,TRBV28,TRBJ2-1,.,CASSLESPNEQFF,TGTGCCAGCAGTTTAGAATCACCCAATGAGCAGTTCTTC
.,TRBV5-1,TRBJ2-5,TRBD2,CASTKSSGRASETQYF,TGCGCCAGCACCAAATCTAGCGGGAGGGCCTCAGAGACCCAGTACTTC
once,TRBV19,TRBJ1-2,TRBD1,CASSKGTALYGYTF,TGTGCCAGTAGCAAGGGGACAGCCCTTTATGGCTACACCTTC
once,TRBV6-1,TRBJ2-7,.,CASSGGEALYEQYF,TGTGCCAGCTCGGGGGGCGAGGCCCTCTACGAGCAGTACTTC
.,TRBV2,TRBJ1-3,.,CASSFSVGDSGNTIYF,TGTGCCAGCAGCTTCTCTGTAGGGGACTCTGGAAACACCATATATTTT
few,TRBV18,TRBJ1-5,.,CASSPGLGSVPQPQHF,TGTGCCAGCTCACCTGGTTTGGGGTCTGTTCCTCAGCCCCAGCATTTT
.,TRBV5-1,TRBJ2-2,.,CASSLATGGELFF,TGCGCCAGCAGCTTGGCAACAGGAGGGGAGCTGTTTTTT
.,TRBV19,TRBJ1-1,TRBD1,CASSIPGQGKNLKNTEAFF,TGTGCCAGTAGTATTCCGGGACAGGGGAAAAATCTGAAGAACACTGAAGCTTTCTTT
.,TRBV4-2,TRBJ2-2,.,CASSLVNTGELFF,TGTGCCAGCAGCCTTGTGAACACCGGGGAGCTGTTTTTT
.,TRBV6-1,TRBJ2-7,TRBD1,CASSGSGGTTYEQYF,TGTGCCAGCAGTGGTTCAGGGGGAACGACCTACGAGCAGTACTTC
.,TRBV28,TRBJ1-1,.,CASRSTGLNTEAFF,TGTGCCAGCAGATCAACAGGATTGAACACTGAAGCTTTCTTT
.,TRBV2,TRBJ1-1,.,CASRDDTEAFF,TGTGCCAGCAGGGATGACACTGAAGCTTTCTTT
.,TRBV28,TRBJ1-5,.,CASSLAENQPQHF,TGTGCCAGCAGTTTGGCGGAGAATCAGCCCCAGCATTTT
.,TRBV5-6,TRBJ1-2,.,CASSLVGQPTF,TGTGCCAGCAGCTTAGTGGGACAACCCACCTTC
once,TRBV27,TRBJ1-2,.,CASKPGQLYGYTF,TGTGCCAGCAAACCGGGACAACTCTATGGCTACACCTTC
.,TRBV19,TRBJ1-1,.,CASSPWGLSNTEAFF,TGTGCCAGTAGCCCATGGGGTCTATCGAACACTGAAGCTTTCTTT
.,TRBV9,TRBJ2-5,.,CASSIRTDSLQETQYF,TGTGCCAGCAGCATCCGGACGGATAGTCTCCAAGAGACCCAGTACTTC
.,TRBV5-1,TRBJ1-1,TRBD1,CASGQGPGTEAFF,TGCGCCAGCGGACAGGGGCCGGGTACTGAAGCTTTCTTT
.,TRBV12-2,TRBJ1-3,.,CASRSDVKEASSGNTIYF,TGTGCAAGTCGCTCCGACGTCAAGGAGGCTTCCTCTGGAAACACCATATATTTT
.,TRBV10-3,TRBJ2-5,.,CAISSRGTLSQETQYF,TGTGCCATCAGCTCCAGGGGAACGCTATCACAAGAGACCCAGTACTTC
.,TRBV7-9,TRBJ1-1,.,CASSLNQANTEAFF,TGTGCCAGCAGCTTAAACCAGGCGAACACTGAAGCTTTCTTT
.,TRBV7-6,TRBJ2-1,TRBD2,CASSLRTSELYNEQFF,TGTGCCAGCAGCTTACGGACTAGCGAACTTTACAATGAGCAGTTCTTC
.,TRBV18,TRBJ1-1,TRBD1,CASSVQGGNTEAFF,TGTGCCAGCTCAGTGCAGGGGGGGAACACTGAAGCTTTCTTT